Reported below is one TCR beta chain. Genomic DNA, serving as template, underwent TCR beta VDJ and CDR3 profiling. A single record per CDR3 protein comes from TCRdb applying MiXCR to the reads. The data contain approximately 200,000 distinct CDR3 sequences, roughly 55% of them singletons. This sample is part of a study of CD8+CD57+ T cells in acquired aplastic anemia. Germline assignment: CDR1 SGHTA and CDR2 FQGNSA. Trimming took 5 bases from V and 7 from J, leaving 11 bases between them. This CDR3 has 12 amino acids. The receptor was isolated from a human donor in good health. Source material: sorted CD4+, CD8+, or CD8+CD57+ T cells (not recorded which) from PBMCs. The V call is TRBV7-2, the J call TRBJ2-5; maybe TRBD2 (6 bases). CDR3 amino acids: CASSPTGGTQYF. The CDR3 DNA reads TGTGCCAGCAGCCCAACCGGGGGGACCCAGTACTTC.